Here is one TCR beta chain with its context. The target antigen is unknown. The data stem from a study of post-analysis software for immune sequencing data. Study-wide results and caveats: Four to six TRBV segments were significantly more frequent in patients than in controls. TRBV5-6, TRBV5-1 and TRBV20-1 were among these segments.

Carried by the TCR beta cDNA libraries were unique molecular identifiers. One entry per CDR3 protein, called by TCRdb with MiXCR from the PCR reads. Counted here are around 250,000 distinct CDR3 sequences, just over 35% occurring once; the ten biggest clones make up 4% to 6%. Trimming shortened V by 3 bases and J by 7 bases, and 9 bases separated the two germline ends. This CDR3 contains 11 residues. Germline V lookup: CDR1 SQVTM, CDR2 ANQGSEA. The source material was blood. The chain carries TRBV29-1 and TRBJ1-2, with a possible D match to TRBD1 (6 bases). The origin of this receptor is a girl aged 10 to 17 with multiple sclerosis. CDR3 coding DNA: TGCAGCGTTGACGGGGGGCTTGGCTACACCTTC. Its protein product is CSVDGGLGYTF.